The next 21 T cell receptor beta chains were all read from a single sample in a study of CD8 T cell repertoires and HIV-1 epitope variants. Here immunoSEQ multiplex PCR was the method, and the copy in TCRdb shows in-frame clones only, minus some. The data contain about 5,000 clones, approximately 70% of them singletons. These TCRs are of unknown antigen specificity. Sequencing used cultured CD8+ T cells derived from PBMCs. The receptors were sampled from a male donor with HIV.

This sequence joins TRBV5-1 and TRBJ2-5; D is undetermined. With the DNA end fitting TRBJ2-7 better, the J assignment may be wrong. CDR1 and CDR2 (germline): SGHRS, YFSETQ. CDR3 length equals 12 residues. CDR3 amino acids: CASSSFNYEQYF. The CDR3 nucleotides are TGCGCCAGCAGCTCCTTTAACTACGAGCAGTACTTC.

V usage is TRBV7-9 and J usage is TRBJ2-1; 8 nucleotides line up with TRBD2. The length of the CDR3 is 16 residues. From germline, CDR1 is SEHNR and CDR2 FQNEAQ (reference sequence). Trimming took 3 bases from V and 6 from J; bases not matched to a gene: 10. The CDR3 here is CASSFPGTRPTNEQFF. CDR3 sequence (DNA): TGTGCCAGCAGCTTCCCCGGGACTAGACCGACCAATGAGCAGTTCTTC.

With regard to this clone: This sample includes further DNA sequences coding for the same CDR3. The genes are TRBV25-1 and TRBJ2-7; unclear D gene. This CDR3 comprises 13 residues. Trimming took off 1 base at V and 4 bases at J, with 8 bases between the two ends. Germline loops: CDR1 MGHDK, CDR2 SYGVNS. DNA of the CDR3: TGTGCCAGCAGTGAATCTGTGTATTACGAGCAGTACTTC. Its translation: CASSESVYYEQYF.

The chain joins TRBV6-5 to TRBJ2-1; possibly TRBD1 or TRBD2 for D (5 bases each). Germline V gene data show CDR1 as MNHEY and CDR2 as SVGAGI. The CDR3 runs to 14 residues. The V and J ends lost 2 bases and 5 bases respectively, with 10 bases between them. The CDR3 coding sequence is TGTGCCAGCAGTTACACCGGGACCAACAATGAGCAGTTCTTC. As protein: CASSYTGTNNEQFF.

The CDR3 coding sequence is TGTGCCAGCTCCCAAGGGGGGAGCTACCAAGAGACCCAGTACTTC. Amino acids: CASSQGGSYQETQYF. V usage is TRBV11-3 and J usage is TRBJ2-5; D is perhaps TRBD1 or TRBD2 (6 bases each). Trimming took 8 bases from V and 0 from J, leaving 16 bases between them. The CDR3 totals 15 residues. Germline V gene sequence: CDR1 SGHNT, CDR2 YENEEA.

The V call is TRBV27, the J call TRBJ2-5; D could derive from TRBD1 or TRBD2 (5 bases each). This CDR3 spans 13 amino acids. V was trimmed by 2 bases and J by 5 bases, leaving 9 bases between them. Germline CDR1 and CDR2: MNHEY and SMNVEV (reference sequence). The CDR3 spells CASSLGGRETQYF. The CDR3 DNA is TGTGCCAGCAGTTTAGGGGGTCGGGAGACCCAGTACTTC.

This rearrangement joins TRBV7-8 to TRBJ1-2; TRBD1 agrees at 7 bases. Losses at the gene ends were 5 bases for V and 5 bases for J; bases not matched to a gene: 8. Germline V gives CDR1 SGHVS, CDR2 FQNEAQ. CDR3 size: 14 residues. The CDR3, as DNA: TGTGCCAGCAGCCCAACACAGGGGATATATGGCTACACCTTC. Protein sequence: CASSPTQGIYGYTF. The complete variable domain, with remaining parts taken from reference TRBV7-8 and TRBJ1-2, reads GAGVSQSPRYKVAKRGQDVALRCDPISGHVSLFWYQQALGQGPEFLTYFQNEAQLDKSGLPSDRFFAERPEGSVSTLKIQRTQQEDSAVYLCASSPTQGIYGYTFGSGTRLTVV.

The rearrangement uses TRBV11-3 and TRBJ2-2, with TRBD2 identical over 7 bases. The J segment lost 6 bases and the V segment lost 2 bases, leaving 3 bases of the junction unmatched. The CDR3 is 14 residues long. Germline assignment: CDR1 SGHNT and CDR2 YENEEA. The CDR3 protein is CASSLIGGSGELFF. CDR3 bases: TGTGCCAGCAGCTTAATCGGGGGGTCCGGGGAGCTGTTTTTT.

The chain carries TRBV21-1 and TRBJ1-1; the D call of TRBD1 is as the table states it, not checked on the DNA. TRBV21-1 is a pseudogene segment. The CDR3 runs to 21 residues. The CDR3 DNA reads TGTGCCAGCAGGATACAAAGGAGGGGACAGGTGCCATCCAGAGCGAACACTGAAGCTTTCTTT. Its translation is CASRIQRRGQVPSRANTEAFF.

The rearrangement uses TRBV7-9 and TRBJ2-5; 9 bases align to TRBD2. In germline, CDR1 is SEHNR, CDR2 FQNEAQ (reference sequence). Trimming at V came to 1 base and at J to 3 bases, leaving 6 bases not matched to a gene. There are 16 residues in the CDR3. This chain's CDR3 is CASSLVPSGIEETQYF. CDR3 in DNA: TGTGCCAGCAGCTTAGTTCCTAGCGGGATTGAAGAGACCCAGTACTTC.

By share of the sample, this clone is medium-sized (0.01 to 0.1%). The gene calls are TRBV28 and TRBJ2-1; 7 bases are shared with TRBD1. The CDR3 spans 12 residues. J lost 9 bases, V lost 5 bases, and 4 bases had no gene match. In germline, CDR1 is MDHEN, CDR2 SYDVKM. The CDR3 nucleotides read TGTGCCAGCAGTCCAGGGGGAAGTGAGCAGTTCTTC. It is translated as CASSPGGSEQFF. Drawing the rest from reference TRBV28 and TRBJ2-1, the complete variable domain is DVKVTQSSRYLVKRTGEKVFLECVQDMDHENMFWYRQDPGLGLRLIYFSYDVKMKEKGDIPEGYSVSREKKERFSLILESASTNQTSMYLCASSPGGSEQFFGPGTRLTVL.

This chain links TRBV5-1 with TRBJ1-2; 10 bases are a match to TRBD1. The J segment lost 4 bases and the V segment lost 0 bases, leaving 3 bases of the junction unmatched. The CDR3 totals 15 residues. CDR1 is SGHRS and CDR2 is YFSETQ in the germline V gene. CDR3 DNA: TGCGCCAGCAGCTTGGAAGGGACAGGGGTCTATGGCTACACCTTC. It yields the protein CASSLEGTGVYGYTF.

The chain has TRBV9 and TRBJ1-1, with no clear D. The CDR3 runs to 14 residues. The germline V gene encodes CDR1 SGDLS and CDR2 YYNGEE. Trimming took off 4 bases at V and 1 base at J, with 11 bases between the two ends. CDR3 sequence reads: CASSLEPGNTEAFF. CDR3 bases: TGTGCCAGCAGCCTGGAACCTGGGAACACTGAAGCTTTCTTT.

This chain links TRBV6-1 with TRBJ2-1, with 9 bases aligning to TRBD1. From germline, CDR1 is MNHNS and CDR2 SASEGT. J lost 0 bases, V lost 6 bases, and 0 bases had no gene match. The CDR3 consists of 14 residues. CDR3 nucleotides: TGTGCCAGCAGGGACAGGGGCTCCTACAATGAGCAGTTCTTC. It codes for CASRDRGSYNEQFF.

This clone was seen only a few times. This chain uses TRBV6-5 with TRBJ1-5; a weak D match, TRBD1 (5 bases). Trimming pared 6 bases from V and 4 bases from J, leaving 10 bases between. Germline V gives CDR1 MNHEY, CDR2 SVGAGI. This CDR3 has 13 residues. This CDR3 reads CASSPGANQPQHF. CDR3 nucleotide sequence: TGTGCCAGCAGCCCCGGGGCAAATCAGCCCCAGCATTTT.

In regard to this clone: A junction boundary mismatches the germline segment, possibly from a read error. The chain couples TRBV9 to TRBJ2-7; TRBD2 matches 10 bases. Germline values: CDR1 SGDLS, CDR2 YYNGEE. This CDR3 has 11 residues. The CDR3 sequence is CASSKGTSAIF. The CDR3 DNA follows: TGTGCCAGCAGCAAGGGGACTAGCGCGATCTTC.

A few counts support this clone. The chain joins TRBV28 to TRBJ1-6; possible D gene TRBD1, 5 bases. The CDR3 is made up of 14 amino acids. With 4 bases removed from V and 8 bases from J, the gap between germline ends came to 12 bases. The V gene's germline CDR1 is MDHEN and CDR2 SYDVKM. The CDR3 DNA sequence: TGTGCCAGCAGTTCGGGGCAGGAAGATTCACCCCTCCACTTT. It encodes CASSSGQEDSPLHF.

The V call is TRBV27, the J call TRBJ2-2; D is unresolved. The CDR3 has 12 residues. CDR1 is MNHEY, CDR2 SMNVEV, per germline (reference sequence). Trimming left V 3 bases short and J 4 bases short, with 3 bases between. The CDR3 DNA sequence: TGTGCCAGCAGTTTCGGCACCGGGGAGCTGTTTTTT. As protein: CASSFGTGELFF.

The rearrangement uses TRBV27 and TRBJ2-7; D possibly corresponds to TRBD1 (5 bases). V lost 6 bases to trimming and J lost 6 bases, with 21 bases between them. Per the germline V gene, CDR1 is MNHEY and CDR2 is SMNVEV (reference sequence). The CDR3 is 15 residues long. The CDR3 region is CASSPLVDNPGEQYF. CDR3 in DNA: TGTGCCAGCAGCCCATTGGTGGACAACCCGGGCGAGCAGTACTTC.

The chain carries TRBV7-9 and TRBJ1-2, with D possibly being TRBD1 (6 bases). The CDR3 is 14 amino acids. V was shortened by 1 base and J by 3 bases, with 9 bases between the two germline ends. Germline loops: CDR1 SEHNR, CDR2 FQNEAQ (reference sequence). CDR3 protein: CASSLGAGDYGYTF. In DNA, the CDR3 is TGTGCCAGCAGCTTAGGGGCAGGGGACTATGGCTACACCTTC.

This clone showed up just a few times. This chain links TRBV7-6 with TRBJ2-7; D not resolved. Germline CDR1 reads SGHVS; CDR2 reads FNYEAQ. V was shortened by 4 bases and J by 2 bases, with 12 bases between the two germline ends. This CDR3 comprises 14 residues. This CDR3 is CASSSLSAPYEQYF. The CDR3 nucleotides are TGTGCCAGCAGCTCTCTTTCAGCCCCCTACGAGCAGTACTTC.